This T cell receptor beta chain is drawn from a study of early T cells in non-severe SARS-CoV-2 infection. At least ten counts were recorded for this clonotype. Deletions cut 3 bases from V and 10 bases from J, with 15 bases between. Germline-derived CDR1 and CDR2 are DFQATT and SNEGSKA (reference sequence). The CDR3 has 12 amino acids. TCRdb itself ran the 5' RACE reads through MiXCR, one entry per CDR3 protein. The data hold 40,000 or so distinct CDR3 sequences, with 5.5% to 6.5% observed a single time. The clonotype comes from an adult who was a healthcare worker with PCR-confirmed SARS-CoV-2 infection or an uninfected control (not recorded which). Sequenced sample: whole blood. V is TRBV20-1 and J is TRBJ1-2; D is possibly TRBD1 (5 bases). The CDR3 protein is CSASGAGFDYTF. The CDR3 DNA is TGCAGTGCTAGCGGGGCTGGATTCGACTACACCTTC.